These T cell receptor beta chains were read from a single sample in a study of T cell clusters in autoimmune cytopenias. No DNA is given; TCRdb re-called the multiplex PCR reads and lists each CDR3 protein once. The table lists more than 4,500 distinct CDR3 sequences. The material sequenced was peripheral blood. The source of these receptors is a human donor with an autoimmune cytopenia or autoimmune hepatitis (not recorded which). Both conserved end residues are part of each CDR3. Clone size is given for some rows only: seen once, a few or many times, or a class if the clone is expanded.

j_call v_call clone_size cdr3_aa
TRBJ1-1 TRBV18 medium-sized CASSPVEGSVEAFF
TRBJ1-2 TRBV30 medium-sized CAWSVWGNYGYTF
TRBJ1-4 TRBV19 NA CASSMISATNEKLFF
TRBJ2-1 TRBV12-3/TRBV12-4 medium-sized CASSLRASRREQFF
TRBJ2-3 TRBV5-1 NA CASKTSGNTDTQYF
TRBJ2-5 TRBV27 medium-sized CASSHRGETQYF
TRBJ2-7 TRBV4-3 NA CASSQISGGATYEQYF
TRBJ2-3 TRBV6-4 NA CASSAGGRTDTQYF
TRBJ2-7 TRBV30 medium-sized CACGDRRPEQYF
TRBJ2-1 TRBV27 NA CASRRPGTSIRAPNNEQFF
TRBJ2-7 TRBV10-3 medium-sized CAITNPGPDYEQYF
TRBJ2-1 TRBV24-1 medium-sized CATSGTVGVEQFF
TRBJ2-7 TRBV7-9 NA CASSSTYEQYF
TRBJ2-7 TRBV6-2/TRBV6-3 NA CASSRTGAYEQYF
TRBJ1-2 TRBV27 medium-sized CASSIDTSLGYTF
TRBJ1-5 TRBV7-2 NA CASSSGSYSNQPQHF
TRBJ1-2 TRBV12-3/TRBV12-4 NA CASSLAPTGVYGYTF
TRBJ1-1 TRBV5-4 medium-sized CASSRTGQGNTEAFF
TRBJ1-1 TRBV18 NA CASSPSTDPPEAFF
TRBJ2-7 TRBV6-6 medium-sized CASTQTGTATYEQYF
TRBJ2-2 TRBV6-5 medium-sized CASGIRDSRFTGELFF
TRBJ2-5 TRBV7-9 NA CASSLTGGFQETQYF
TRBJ2-5 TRBV18 NA CASSPDGLAGETQYF
TRBJ2-3 TRBV12-3/TRBV12-4 medium-sized CASRASWGRSTDTQYF
TRBJ2-1 TRBV27 medium-sized CASSHFSPAGAILNEQFF
TRBJ2-1 TRBV6-1 medium-sized CVSRRSGARSYNEQFF
TRBJ2-1 TRBV6-2/TRBV6-3 NA CASSYHRVPLDEQFF
TRBJ2-3 TRBV5-6 NA CASSLGGGSTDTQYF
TRBJ2-1 TRBV11-2 NA CAISLGTRVGAYNEQFF
TRBJ2-5 TRBV18 medium-sized CASSPLGGQETQYF
TRBJ2-1 TRBV18 medium-sized CASSPRLAASSYNEQFF
TRBJ1-4 TRBV7-2 NA CASSSARTGHNEKLFF
TRBJ1-1 TRBV11-1 NA CASSLDRPIPNTEAFF
TRBJ1-2 TRBV28 NA CASSLSDRYGYTF
TRBJ2-3 TRBV9 NA CASSADTSGSTDTQYF
TRBJ1-3 TRBV6-5 NA CASPDVTNAGSSGNTIYF
TRBJ2-3 TRBV29-1 large CSVGVMRTDTQYF
TRBJ1-5 TRBV6-1 NA CASSATGVNQPQHF
TRBJ2-2 TRBV11-2 NA CASSHMRETGELFF
TRBJ2-2 TRBV5-4 medium-sized CASSVGQARTGELFF
TRBJ2-3 TRBV7-9 NA CASSLGTGGDTQYF
TRBJ2-1 TRBV5-6 medium-sized CASSFLDNEQFF
TRBJ2-7 TRBV6-5 medium-sized CASSYAPLAGEINEQYF
TRBJ1-2 TRBV15 medium-sized CATSRVRGQRANYGYTF
TRBJ1-4 TRBV27 medium-sized CASSLFQGLNEKLFF
TRBJ2-7 TRBV12-3/TRBV12-4 medium-sized CASSFGEAPSYEQYF
TRBJ2-7 TRBV30 medium-sized CAWKRQGYEQYF
TRBJ2-4 TRBV6-1 medium-sized CASSETLAGGPSDF
TRBJ2-5 TRBV6-6 medium-sized CASSYPQGAAETQYF
TRBJ2-2 TRBV12-5 NA CASGFWGGELFF
TRBJ2-7 TRBV11-2 NA CASSFEAGDEYEQYF
TRBJ2-1 TRBV10-3 NA CAISAGQGSYNEQFF
TRBJ2-2 TRBV19 medium-sized CASNGDGYTGELFF
TRBJ1-2 TRBV27 NA CAPPDRDYGYTF